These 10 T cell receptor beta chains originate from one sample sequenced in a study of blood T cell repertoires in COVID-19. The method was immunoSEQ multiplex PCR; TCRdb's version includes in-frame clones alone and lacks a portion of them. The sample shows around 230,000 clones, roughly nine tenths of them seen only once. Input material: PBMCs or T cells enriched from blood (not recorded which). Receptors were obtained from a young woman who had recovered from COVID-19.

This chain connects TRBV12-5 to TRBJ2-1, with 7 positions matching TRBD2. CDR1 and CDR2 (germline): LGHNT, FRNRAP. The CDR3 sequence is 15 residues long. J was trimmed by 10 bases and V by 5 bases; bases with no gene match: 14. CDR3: CASGHNRAGDEEQFF. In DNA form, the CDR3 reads TGTGCTAGTGGTCACAACCGGGCGGGGGATGAGGAGCAGTTCTTC.

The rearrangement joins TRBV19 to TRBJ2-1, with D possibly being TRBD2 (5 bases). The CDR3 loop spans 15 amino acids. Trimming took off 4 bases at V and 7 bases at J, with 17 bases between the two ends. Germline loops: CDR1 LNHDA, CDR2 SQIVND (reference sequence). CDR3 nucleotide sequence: TGTGCCAGTAGTACCTACTCGACCTCGGGGAATGAGCAGTTCTTC. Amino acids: CASSTYSTSGNEQFF.

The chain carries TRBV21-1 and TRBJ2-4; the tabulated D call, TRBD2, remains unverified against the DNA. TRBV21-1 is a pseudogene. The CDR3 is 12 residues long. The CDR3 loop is CARRSIKNIQYF. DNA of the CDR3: TGTGCCAGACGGTCGATCAAAAACATTCAGTACTTC.

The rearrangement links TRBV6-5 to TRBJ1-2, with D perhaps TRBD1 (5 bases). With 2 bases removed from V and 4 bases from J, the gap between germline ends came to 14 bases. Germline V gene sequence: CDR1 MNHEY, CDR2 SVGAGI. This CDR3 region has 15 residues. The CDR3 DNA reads TGTGCCAGCAGTTACGTCATACCAGGGTGCTATGGCTACACCTTC. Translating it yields CASSYVIPGCYGYTF.

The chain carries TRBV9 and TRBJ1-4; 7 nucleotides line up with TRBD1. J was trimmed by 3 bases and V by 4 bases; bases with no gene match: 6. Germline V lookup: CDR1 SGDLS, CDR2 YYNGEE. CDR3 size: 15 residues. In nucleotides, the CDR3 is TGTGCCAGCAGCCCTAGGGGGCTAGCTAATGAAAAACTGTTTTTT. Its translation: CASSPRGLANEKLFF.

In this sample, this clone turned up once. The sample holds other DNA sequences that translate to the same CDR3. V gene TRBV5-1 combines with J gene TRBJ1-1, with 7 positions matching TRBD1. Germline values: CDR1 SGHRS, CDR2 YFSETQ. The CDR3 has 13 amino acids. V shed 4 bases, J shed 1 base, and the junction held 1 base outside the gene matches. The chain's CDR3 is CASSQGGNTEAFF. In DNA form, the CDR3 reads TGCGCCAGCAGCCAGGGGGGGAACACTGAAGCTTTCTTT.

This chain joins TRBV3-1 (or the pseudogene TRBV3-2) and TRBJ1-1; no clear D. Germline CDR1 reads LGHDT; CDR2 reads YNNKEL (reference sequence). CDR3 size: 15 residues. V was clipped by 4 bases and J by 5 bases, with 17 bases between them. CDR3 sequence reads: CASSPTVWGGTEAFF. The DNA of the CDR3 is TGTGCCAGCAGCCCAACGGTTTGGGGAGGGACTGAAGCTTTCTTT.

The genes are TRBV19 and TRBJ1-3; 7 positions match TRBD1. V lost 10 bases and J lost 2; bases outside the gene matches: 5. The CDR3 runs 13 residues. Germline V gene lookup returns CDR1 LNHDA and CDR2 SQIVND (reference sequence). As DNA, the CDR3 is TGTGCCACCCAGGACAGGCCTGGAAACACCATATATTTT. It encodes CATQDRPGNTIYF.

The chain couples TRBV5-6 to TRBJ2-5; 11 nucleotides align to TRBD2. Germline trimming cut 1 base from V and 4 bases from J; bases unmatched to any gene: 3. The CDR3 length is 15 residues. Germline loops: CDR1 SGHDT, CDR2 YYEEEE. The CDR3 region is CASSLLAGGRETQYF. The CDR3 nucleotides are TGTGCCAGCAGCTTGCTAGCGGGGGGACGAGAGACCCAGTACTTC.

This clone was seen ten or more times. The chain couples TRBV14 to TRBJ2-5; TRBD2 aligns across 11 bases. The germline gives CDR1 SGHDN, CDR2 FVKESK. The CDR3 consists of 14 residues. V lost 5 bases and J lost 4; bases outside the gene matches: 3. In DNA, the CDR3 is TGTGCCAGCAGCGGACTAGCGGGTGCAGAGACCCAGTACTTC. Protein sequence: CASSGLAGAETQYF. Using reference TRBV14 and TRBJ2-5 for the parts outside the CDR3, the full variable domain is EAGVTQFPSHSVIEKGQTVTLRCDPISGHDNLYWYRRVMGKEIKFLLHFVKESKQDESGMPNNRFLAERTGGTYSTLKVQPAELEDSGVYFCASSGLAGAETQYFGPGTRLLVL.